The rows below give T cell receptor beta chains drawn from one sample of a study of cytomegalovirus exposure and HLA in healthy donors. Assay: immunoSEQ multiplex PCR; the TCRdb copy retains only in-frame clones and omits some. Here the sample spans roughly 130,000 clones, over 60% being singletons. The sample taken for sequencing was PBMCs. The receptors come from a male donor in good health and CMV-seropositive. CDR3s include the opening cysteine and the closing phenylalanine or tryptophan. The order of the fields is V gene, J gene, CDR3 protein.

>TRBV15|TRBJ2-3
CATSEGGQDYTDTQYF
>TRBV13|TRBJ2-3
CASSRSTDTQYF
>TRBV7-8|TRBJ2-1
CASSLDGQGWSYNEQFF
>TRBV11-2|TRBJ2-6
CASSPLRGPVFVANVLTF
>TRBV6-4|TRBJ2-2
CASRRTGNTGELFF
>TRBV7-3|TRBJ2-5
CASSSTGGITETQYF
>TRBV5-1|TRBJ2-1
CASSFSSHSSYNEQFF
>TRBV28|TRBJ2-7
CASSLPGTGAYEQYF
>TRBV9|TRBJ2-2
CASSLAGAPGELFF
>TRBV6-1|TRBJ1-2
CASSGGHLNYGYTF
>TRBV15|TRBJ2-1
CATSRESGRARILNEQFF
>TRBV27|TRBJ2-3
CASSLTPRGEAQYF
>TRBV19|TRBJ1-5
CASSIRDRGRNQPQHF
>TRBV2|TRBJ2-5
CASSDTGEETQYF
>TRBV18|TRBJ2-7
CASSPLPGGTGGYEQYF
>TRBV28|TRBJ2-1
CASSSGLPNEQFF
>TRBV2|TRBJ2-2
CASSDGTGTGELFF
>TRBV29-1|TRBJ2-7
CSVAPASGRCKQYF
>TRBV15|TRBJ2-1
CATSRDPGDFWGGNEQFF
>TRBV10-3|TRBJ2-7
CATTQGVSLYEQYF
>TRBV9|TRBJ2-1
CASSIQGEGGTYNEQFF
>TRBV7-8|TRBJ1-5
CASSLRWGQGRIQPQHF
>TRBV7-9|TRBJ2-1
CASSSGQGRPPNNEQFF
>TRBV4-3|TRBJ2-7
CASSQLAGEGYEQYF
>TRBV5-8|TRBJ2-5
CASSRTGALETQYF
>TRBV4-3|TRBJ2-3
CASSQDWDLSSTDTQYF
>TRBV6-5|TRBJ1-4
CASSYSRGATGEKLFF
>TRBV5-1|TRBJ2-5
CASSVTSGGYQETQYF
>TRBV19|TRBJ1-2
CASSMSGGDGYTF
>TRBV7-2|TRBJ1-5
CASSLSGEWSNQPQHF
>TRBV5-4|TRBJ2-5
CASSRASMEETQYF
>TRBV4-3|TRBJ2-5
CASSQDGAGGKQYF
>TRBV7-9|TRBJ1-2
CASSLTTTGGNYGYTF
>TRBV27|TRBJ2-1
CASSLRSGAQFF
>TRBV5-1|TRBJ2-3
CASSLDPGVADTQYF
>TRBV5-6|TRBJ1-1
CASRLANRGLGEAFF
>TRBV10-1|TRBJ1-1
CASSDFAGATGVPEAFF
>TRBV18|TRBJ2-5
CASSPATGGEETQYF
>TRBV9|TRBJ2-4
CASSVGSGTSGNIQYF
>TRBV6-1|TRBJ2-7
CASTRGTSYYEQYF